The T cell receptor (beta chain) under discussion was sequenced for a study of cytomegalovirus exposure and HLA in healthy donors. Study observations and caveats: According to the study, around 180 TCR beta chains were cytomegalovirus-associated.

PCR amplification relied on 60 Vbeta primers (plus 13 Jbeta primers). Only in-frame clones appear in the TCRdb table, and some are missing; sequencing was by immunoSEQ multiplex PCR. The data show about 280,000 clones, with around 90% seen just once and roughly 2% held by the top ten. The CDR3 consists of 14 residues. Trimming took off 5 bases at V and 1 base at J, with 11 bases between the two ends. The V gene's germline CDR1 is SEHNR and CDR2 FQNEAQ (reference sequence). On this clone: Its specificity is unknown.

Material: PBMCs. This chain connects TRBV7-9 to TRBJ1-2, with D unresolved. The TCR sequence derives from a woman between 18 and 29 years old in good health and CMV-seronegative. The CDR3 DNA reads TGTGCCAGCAGCCCTGGCGCAGGTAACTATGGCTACACCTTC. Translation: CASSPGAGNYGYTF.